This TCR beta chain comes out of a study of blood T cells in healthy people across ages. This clonotype has just a few counts. With a J-beta primer mix and a sample-barcoded 5' primer, a second PCR ran about 6 to 11 cycles. MiXCR was run by TCRdb on the 5' RACE reads, yielding one entry per CDR3 protein. The table records approximately 730,000 distinct CDR3 sequences, roughly 41% of them present only once. What was sequenced was blood. The sequence was collected from a woman aged 55-75 years in good health.

The CDR3 bases are TGCAGTGCTAGAACAGGACGCACAGATACGCAGTATTTT. Translated: CSARTGRTDTQYF. The V gene is TRBV20-1, the J gene TRBJ2-3, with D perhaps matching TRBD1 (5 bases). Trimming pared 2 bases from V and 1 base from J, leaving 7 bases between. This CDR3 region has 13 residues. The germline gives CDR1 DFQATT, CDR2 SNEGSKA (reference sequence).